This T cell receptor beta chain emerged from a study of blood T cell repertoires in COVID-19. At the level of the study: Acute and convalescent COVID-19 samples came from the United States, Italy and Spain.

It was during active infection that Seattle patients were enrolled and then longitudinally followed. The CDR3 is 15 amino acids. Trimming removed 4 bases at V and 4 bases at J, with 17 bases between. The germline V gene has CDR1 SGHVS and CDR2 FQNEAQ. The method was immunoSEQ multiplex PCR; TCRdb's version includes in-frame clones alone and lacks a portion of them. Among roughly 40,000 clones listed, more than 90% were seen once. V usage is TRBV7-8 and J usage is TRBJ2-7; TRBD1 is a possible D gene (6 bases). Sequencing was carried out using peripheral blood. This TCR came from a man in his fifties or sixties with COVID-19, enrolled during active disease. CDR3 DNA: TGTGCCAGCAGCTCCAGTAGGACAGTCCATTACGAGCAGTACTTC. Translated: CASSSSRTVHYEQYF.